This T cell receptor (beta chain) is drawn from a study of blood T cell repertoires in COVID-19. Study summary: Whether acute or convalescent, the COVID-19 samples came from the United States, Italy and Spain.

The CDR3 has 14 residues. V lost 4 bases to trimming and J lost 1 base, with 8 bases between them. Germline CDR1 and CDR2: SEHNR and FQNEAQ (reference sequence). Patients from Seattle were sampled longitudinally, starting during active infection. Using immunoSEQ multiplex PCR, the repertoire was profiled, and TCRdb retains in-frame clones only, with some absent. The sample consists of about 230,000 clones, just under 90% of them appearing once. This chain joins TRBV7-9 and TRBJ1-5; a weak D match, TRBD1 (5 bases). What was sequenced was peripheral blood. The clonotype comes from a man in his thirties or forties with COVID-19, enrolled during active disease. The CDR3, as DNA: TGTGCCAGCAGCTCCGCAGGGAGCAATCAGCCCCAGCATTTT. It yields the protein CASSSAGSNQPQHF.